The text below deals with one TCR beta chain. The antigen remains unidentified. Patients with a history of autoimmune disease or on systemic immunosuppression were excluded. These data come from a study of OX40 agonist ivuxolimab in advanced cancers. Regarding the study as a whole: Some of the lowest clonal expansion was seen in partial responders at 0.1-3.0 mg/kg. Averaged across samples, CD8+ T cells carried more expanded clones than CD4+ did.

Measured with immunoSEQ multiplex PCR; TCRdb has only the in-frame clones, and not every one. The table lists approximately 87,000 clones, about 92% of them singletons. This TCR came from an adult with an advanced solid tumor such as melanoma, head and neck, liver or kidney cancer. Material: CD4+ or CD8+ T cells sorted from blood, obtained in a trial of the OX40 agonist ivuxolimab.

CDR3 protein: CASSFRTSGSYEQYF. DNA for the CDR3: TGTGCCAGCAGTTTTCGGACTAGCGGGTCTTACGAGCAGTACTTC. The chain joins TRBV27 to TRBJ2-7, with 11 nucleotides matching TRBD2. The CDR3 length is 15 residues. The trim removed 3 bases at V and 4 bases at J, leaving 5 bases unmatched. The germline V gene encodes CDR1 MNHEY and CDR2 SMNVEV (reference sequence).